This T cell receptor (beta chain) was recorded in a study of OX40 agonist ivuxolimab in advanced cancers. Study information: The dose-escalation cohort was approximately 81% male, with a mean age of approximately 62 years, ranging roughly 20 to 90. Broader study findings: Expanded clones were, on average, more numerous in CD8+ T cells than in CD4+.

CDR3 length: 13 amino acids. Germline lookup yields CDR1 MNHNS and CDR2 SASEGT. With 6 bases removed from V and 5 bases from J, the gap between germline ends came to 11 bases. Clones were sequenced by immunoSEQ multiplex PCR, and TCRdb holds only the in-frame ones, with some missing. Of about 82,000 clones in the sample, approximately 92% were seen once. Note on this clone: Its antigen is unknown.

The sequences come from CD4+ or CD8+ T cells sorted from blood, collected in a trial of the OX40 agonist ivuxolimab. This clonotype originated in an adult with an advanced solid tumor such as melanoma, head and neck, liver or kidney cancer. The chain carries TRBV6-1 and TRBJ2-1; no definite D call. The CDR3 bases are TGTGCCAGCAGAGACGGACGGGACAATGAGCAGTTCTTC. Protein product: CASRDGRDNEQFF.